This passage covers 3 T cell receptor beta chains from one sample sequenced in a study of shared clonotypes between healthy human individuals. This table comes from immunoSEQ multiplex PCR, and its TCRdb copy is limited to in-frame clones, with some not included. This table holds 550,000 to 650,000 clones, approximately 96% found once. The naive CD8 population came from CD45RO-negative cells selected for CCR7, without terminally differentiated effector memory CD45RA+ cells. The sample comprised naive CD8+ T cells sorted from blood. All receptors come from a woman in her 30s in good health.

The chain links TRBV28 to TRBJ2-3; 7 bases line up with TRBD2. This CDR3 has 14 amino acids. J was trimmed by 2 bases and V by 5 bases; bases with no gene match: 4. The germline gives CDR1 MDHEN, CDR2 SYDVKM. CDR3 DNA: TGTGCCAGCAGTAACCGGGACTACACAGATACGCAGTATTTT. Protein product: CASSNRDYTDTQYF.

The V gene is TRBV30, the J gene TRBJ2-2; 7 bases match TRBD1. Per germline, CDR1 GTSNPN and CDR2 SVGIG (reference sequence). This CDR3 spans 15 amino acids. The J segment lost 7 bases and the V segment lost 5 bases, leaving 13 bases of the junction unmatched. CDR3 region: CAWGREGAFIGELFF. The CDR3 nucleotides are TGTGCCTGGGGTCGTGAGGGGGCGTTCATCGGGGAGCTGTTTTTT.

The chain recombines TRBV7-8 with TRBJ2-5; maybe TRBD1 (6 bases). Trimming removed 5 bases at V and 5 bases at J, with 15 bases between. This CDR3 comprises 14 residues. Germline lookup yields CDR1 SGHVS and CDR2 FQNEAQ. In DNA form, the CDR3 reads TGTGCCAGCAGCCTAGGGGGTTCCTGGGAGACCCAGTACTTC. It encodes CASSLGGSWETQYF. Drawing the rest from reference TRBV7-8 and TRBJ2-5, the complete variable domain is GAGVSQSPRYKVAKRGQDVALRCDPISGHVSLFWYQQALGQGPEFLTYFQNEAQLDKSGLPSDRFFAERPEGSVSTLKIQRTQQEDSAVYLCASSLGGSWETQYFGPGTRLLVL.